The 27 T cell receptor beta chains presented below share a single source sample, sequenced in a study of immune evolution from preneoplasia to lung adenocarcinoma. Data came from immunoSEQ multiplex PCR; TCRdb stores just in-frame clones and leaves some out. The repertoire includes over 14,000 clones, approximately 80% of them detected once, and 3.5% to 5% sits in the top ten. The sequenced sample was FFPE minimally invasive lung adenocarcinoma tissue. All receptors come from a person aged 65 to 79 with lung adenocarcinoma.

This clone was counted a few times. This sequence joins TRBV9 and TRBJ2-7, with D perhaps matching TRBD2 (6 bases). This CDR3 comprises 15 residues. Trimming cost V 0 bases and J 2 bases, with 12 bases left between them. The V gene's germline CDR1 is SGDLS and CDR2 YYNGEE. The CDR3, as DNA: TGTGCCAGCAGCGTAGGCGATAGCGGTACCTACGAGCAGTACTTC. Its translation: CASSVGDSGTYEQYF.

This chain links TRBV5-6 with TRBJ1-1; the D is unclear. Deletions cut 3 bases from V and 1 base from J, with 4 bases between. Germline-derived CDR1 and CDR2 are SGHDT and YYEEEE. The CDR3 contains 12 residues. In nucleotides, the CDR3 is TGTGCCAGCAGCTGGTGGAACACTGAAGCTTTCTTT. Its translation: CASSWWNTEAFF.

The rearrangement uses TRBV23-1 and TRBJ1-2; D is perhaps TRBD1 (6 bases). TRBV23-1 is given ORF status, its function remaining uncertain. CDR3 size: 12 residues. V lost 6 bases to trimming and J lost 2 bases, with 7 bases between them. The CDR3 spells CASRDRNYGYTF. The CDR3 coding sequence is TGCGCCAGCAGGGACAGAAACTATGGCTACACCTTC.

V is TRBV7-9 and J is TRBJ2-5; TRBD2 might be the D (5 bases). CDR3 length: 17 residues. V was pared by 5 bases and J by 2 bases, with 21 bases between. Germline values: CDR1 SEHNR, CDR2 FQNEAQ (reference sequence). The CDR3 DNA is TGTGCCAGCAGCGCAAGACTTCGAGGACTGGAGCAAGAGACCCAGTACTTC. Amino acid sequence: CASSARLRGLEQETQYF. The variable domain in full, completed from reference TRBV7-9 and TRBJ2-5, reads DTGVSQNPRHKITKRGQNVTFRCDPISEHNRLYWYRQTLGQGPEFLTYFQNEAQLEKSRLLSDRFSAERPKGSFSTLEIQRTEQGDSAMYLCASSARLRGLEQETQYFGPGTRLLVL.

The V call is TRBV18, the J call TRBJ1-5, with D perhaps matching TRBD1 (6 bases). Germline CDR1 reads KGHSH; CDR2 reads LQKENI. The CDR3 runs 15 residues. The ends were cut back, 2 bases at V and 0 bases at J, with 8 bases in the middle. The CDR3 spells CASSPTGSSNQPQHF. In nucleotides, the CDR3 is TGTGCCAGCTCACCAACAGGGTCTAGCAATCAGCCCCAGCATTTT.

The chain employs TRBV28 and TRBJ2-7, with a tentative D call TRBD2 (6 bases). The CDR3 is made up of 16 amino acids. The germline V gene has CDR1 MDHEN and CDR2 SYDVKM. Trimming left V 3 bases short and J 0 bases short, with 15 bases between. Here the CDR3 reads CASSFLGAGSSYEQYF. As DNA, the CDR3 is TGTGCCAGCAGTTTTTTAGGAGCGGGCAGCTCCTACGAGCAGTACTTC.

The rearrangement uses TRBV28 and TRBJ1-5; D is undetermined. The CDR3 runs 11 residues. V gave up 4 bases and J gave up 7 bases, with 5 bases separating them. CDR1 is MDHEN and CDR2 is SYDVKM in the germline V gene. The CDR3 DNA reads TGTGCCAGCAGTTCAAGGCAGCCCCAGCATTTT. Translating it yields CASSSRQPQHF.

The chain has TRBV6-6 and TRBJ1-1, with 8 positions matching TRBD1. Germline CDR1 MNHNY, CDR2 SVGAGI (reference sequence). V trimming: 5 bases; J trimming: 6 bases; junction bases outside the gene matches: 5. The CDR3 loop spans 13 amino acids. The CDR3, as DNA: TGTGCCAGCAGTCCGGGACAGGTCTCTGAAGCTTTCTTT. It is translated as CASSPGQVSEAFF.

This chain joins TRBV20-1 and TRBJ2-7; D is undetermined. This CDR3 spans 11 amino acids. Trimming pared 1 base from V and 6 bases from J, leaving 7 bases between. Germline-derived CDR1 and CDR2 are DFQATT and SNEGSKA (reference sequence). The CDR3 DNA follows: TGCAGTGCTAGAGGGTCCCTCGAGCAGTACTTC. Protein: CSARGSLEQYF.

The rearrangement uses TRBV28 and TRBJ2-1; D gene unclear. With 2 bases removed from V and 6 bases from J, the gap between germline ends came to 8 bases. Germline-derived CDR1 and CDR2 are MDHEN and SYDVKM. This CDR3 comprises 13 residues. The CDR3 DNA follows: TGTGCCAGCAGTTTACTCCCACTCAATGAGCAGTTCTTC. Translating it yields CASSLLPLNEQFF.

J is TRBJ1-1 and V is TRBV6-1, with TRBD1 as a possible D gene (6 bases). V lost 7 bases to trimming and J lost 3 bases, with 9 bases between them. Germline CDR1 reads MNHNS; CDR2 reads SASEGT. This CDR3 is built from 12 residues. CDR3: CASNRGDTEAFF. As DNA, the CDR3 is TGTGCCAGCAATAGGGGGGACACTGAAGCTTTCTTT.

This chain uses TRBV5-1 with TRBJ1-1; 7 nucleotides align to TRBD1. CDR1 SGHRS and CDR2 YFSETQ come from the germline V gene. After removal of 4 bases from V and 3 bases from J, the junction contained 3 bases not matched to a gene. The CDR3 covers 13 residues. The CDR3 reads CASSLGTDTEAFF. In DNA, the CDR3 is TGCGCCAGCAGCCTGGGGACAGACACTGAAGCTTTCTTT.

The chain employs TRBV27 and TRBJ1-4; 9 nucleotides agree with TRBD1. Germline lookup yields CDR1 MNHEY and CDR2 SMNVEV (reference sequence). The junction had 3 bases not matched to a gene; V was cut back by 6 bases and J by 4 bases. The CDR3 contains 14 residues. Written as DNA, the CDR3 is TGTGCCAGCAGGCCGACAGGGGGTAATGAAAAACTGTTTTTT. As protein: CASRPTGGNEKLFF.

The V call is TRBV5-4, the J call TRBJ2-1, with 14 bases identical to TRBD2. This CDR3 comprises 17 residues. Losses at the gene ends were 2 bases for V and 6 bases for J; bases not matched to a gene: 7. CDR1 is SGHNT and CDR2 is YYREEE in the germline V gene (reference sequence). The CDR3 DNA follows: TGTGCCAGCAGCTTTTCAGCGGGACTAGCGGGAGCCAATGAGCAGTTCTTC. It translates to CASSFSAGLAGANEQFF.

This clone was counted a few times. J is TRBJ2-7 and V is TRBV28; 12 bases map to TRBD2. V was clipped by 6 bases and J by 4 bases; unmatched bases: 1. Per the germline V gene, CDR1 is MDHEN and CDR2 is SYDVKM. This CDR3 spans 13 amino acids. The CDR3 spells CASRTSGRYEQYF. CDR3 nucleotide sequence: TGTGCCAGCAGGACTAGCGGGAGATACGAGCAGTACTTC. The complete variable domain, with remaining parts taken from reference TRBV28 and TRBJ2-7, reads DVKVTQSSRYLVKRTGEKVFLECVQDMDHENMFWYRQDPGLGLRLIYFSYDVKMKEKGDIPEGYSVSREKKERFSLILESASTNQTSMYLCASRTSGRYEQYFGPGTRLTVT.

This clone has only a few counts. J is TRBJ1-2 and V is TRBV5-4, with D perhaps matching TRBD1 (5 bases). There are 15 residues in the CDR3. V was clipped by 3 bases and J by 5 bases, with 17 bases between them. Germline CDR1 and CDR2: SGHNT and YYREEE (reference sequence). The CDR3 sequence is CASSSKTDPAYGYTF. The CDR3 DNA reads as TGTGCCAGCAGCTCGAAGACAGACCCGGCTTATGGCTACACCTTC. The entire variable domain, with the rest obtained from reference TRBV5-4 and TRBJ1-2, is as follows: ETGVTQSPTHLIKTRGQQVTLRCSSQSGHNTVSWYQQALGQGPQFIFQYYREEENGRGNFPPRFSGLQFPNYSSELNVNALELDDSALYLCASSSKTDPAYGYTFGSGTRLTVV.

Concerning this clone itself: The same CDR3 arises from other DNA sequences in this sample as well. The chain joins TRBV10-1 to TRBJ1-1; D not certain. The germline CDR1 and CDR2 sequences are WNHNN and SYGVQD (reference sequence). V was shortened by 9 bases and J by 1 base, with 6 bases between the two germline ends. The CDR3 consists of 11 residues. The DNA for the CDR3 is TGCGCCAGTAGGAAGAACACTGAAGCTTTCTTT. Its protein is CASRKNTEAFF.

The chain combines TRBV28 with TRBJ2-7, with D uncertain. V was trimmed by 1 base and J by 2 bases, leaving 9 bases between them. The germline CDR1 and CDR2 sequences are MDHEN and SYDVKM. This CDR3 has 14 amino acids. The CDR3 sequence: CASSLFPNAYEQYF. Written as DNA, the CDR3 is TGTGCCAGCAGTTTATTCCCCAATGCCTACGAGCAGTACTTC.

The chain links TRBV28 to TRBJ1-2; maybe TRBD1 (6 bases). This CDR3 has 15 residues. V was shortened by 6 bases and J by 3 bases, with 17 bases between the two germline ends. Germline V gives CDR1 MDHEN, CDR2 SYDVKM. The CDR3 sequence is CASSPRGASDYGYTF. The CDR3 nucleotides are TGTGCCAGCAGCCCCCGGGGGGCAAGTGACTATGGCTACACCTTC.

The CDR3 region is CAWSPGGAYEQYF. The CDR3 DNA is TGTGCCTGGAGTCCTGGAGGGGCCTACGAGCAGTACTTC. The chain recombines TRBV30 with TRBJ2-7, with a weak D call TRBD2 (6 bases). The CDR3 has 13 amino acids. V lost 2 bases and J lost 2, with 10 bases in between. CDR1 and CDR2 from the germline V gene are GTSNPN and SVGIG (reference sequence).

This clone was detected only a few times. J is TRBJ2-3 and V is TRBV28, with 9 bases aligning to TRBD1. The CDR3 consists of 15 residues. Per the germline V gene, CDR1 is MDHEN and CDR2 is SYDVKM. V shed 2 bases, J shed 2 bases, and the junction held 2 bases outside the gene matches. In DNA form, the CDR3 reads TGTGCCAGCAGTTTAAGGACAGGGGACACAGATACGCAGTATTTT. Translating gives CASSLRTGDTDTQYF.

This clone showed up just a few times. The chain is built from TRBV30 and TRBJ1-1; perhaps TRBD1 as D (5 bases). Germline assignment: CDR1 GTSNPN and CDR2 SVGIG (reference sequence). Trimming removed 2 bases at V and 7 bases at J, with 11 bases between. CDR3 length: 12 residues. The CDR3 DNA follows: TGTGCCTGGAGTAAAGGGGCTGGTGAAGCTTTCTTT. It yields the protein CAWSKGAGEAFF.

V and J are TRBV18 and TRBJ1-2; the D gene is possibly TRBD1 (6 bases). Trimming left V 3 bases short and J 0 bases short, with 11 bases between. This CDR3 has 15 amino acids. The V gene's germline CDR1 is KGHSH and CDR2 LQKENI. CDR3 sequence reads: CASSPDRVANYGYTF. The CDR3 nucleotides are TGTGCCAGCTCACCGGACAGAGTAGCTAACTATGGCTACACCTTC.

This rearrangement joins TRBV18 to TRBJ2-7; D may be TRBD2 (5 bases). This CDR3 spans 13 amino acids. Trimming took off 2 bases at V and 6 bases at J, with 11 bases between the two ends. The germline gives CDR1 KGHSH, CDR2 LQKENI. CDR3 sequence (DNA): TGTGCCAGCTCACCAGGACTGTCAATCGAGCAGTACTTC. Translation gives CASSPGLSIEQYF.

The rearrangement joins TRBV6-6 to TRBJ2-7; either TRBD1 or TRBD2 may fit D (6 bases each). CDR3 size: 14 residues. The V gene lost 2 bases and the J gene lost 0 bases, with 8 bases spanning the gap. In germline, CDR1 is MNHNY, CDR2 SVGAGI (reference sequence). The CDR3 loop reads CASSYGGHSYEQYF. The CDR3 region has the DNA TGTGCCAGCAGTTACGGGGGGCACTCCTACGAGCAGTACTTC.

The chain is built from TRBV5-4 and TRBJ1-1; D call uncertain. The CDR3 is 13 amino acids. CDR1 is SGHNT and CDR2 is YYREEE in the germline V gene (reference sequence). V lost 0 bases and J lost 1, with 4 bases in between. The CDR3 spells CASSLGANTEAFF. The DNA for the CDR3 is TGTGCCAGCAGCTTGGGGGCGAACACTGAAGCTTTCTTT.

In DNA form, the CDR3 reads TGTGCCAGCCGGGACAGAGCCTTCTCAACTAATGAAAAACTGTTTTTT. Residues: CASRDRAFSTNEKLFF. V and J are TRBV19 and TRBJ1-4; 7 nucleotides align to TRBD1. This CDR3 contains 16 residues. Germline V CDR1 and CDR2: LNHDA, SQIVND (reference sequence). V gave up 9 bases and J gave up 0 bases; unmatched junction bases: 10.